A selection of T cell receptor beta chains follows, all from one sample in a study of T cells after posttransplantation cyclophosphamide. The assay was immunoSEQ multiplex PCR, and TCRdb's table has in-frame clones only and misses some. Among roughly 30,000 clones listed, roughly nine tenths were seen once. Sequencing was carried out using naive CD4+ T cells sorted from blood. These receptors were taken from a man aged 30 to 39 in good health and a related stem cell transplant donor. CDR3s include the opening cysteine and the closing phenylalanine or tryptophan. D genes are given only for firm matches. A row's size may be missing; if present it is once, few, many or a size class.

cdr3_nt: TGTGCCAGCAGCTTGGATGTTATCCGGGAGACCCAGTACTTC
cdr3_aa: CASSLDVIRETQYF
clone_size: .
v_call: TRBV5-7
d_call: .
j_call: TRBJ2-5

cdr3_nt: TGTGCCAGCAGCTTAGGGGCGTTGGGAGGTGAAGCTTTCTTT
cdr3_aa: CASSLGALGGEAFF
clone_size: .
v_call: TRBV7-9
d_call: .
j_call: TRBJ1-1

cdr3_nt: TGTGCCACCAGCCCCCGACCGGGACAGGGGACCGAGCAGTACTTC
cdr3_aa: CATSPRPGQGTEQYF
clone_size: .
v_call: TRBV15
d_call: TRBD1
j_call: TRBJ2-7

cdr3_nt: TGCGCCAGCAGCTTGGCCTCTGGGACTGGGCAAAACACCATATATTTT
cdr3_aa: CASSLASGTGQNTIYF
clone_size: .
v_call: TRBV5-1
d_call: .
j_call: TRBJ1-3

cdr3_nt: TGTGCCAGTAGGCCTCAGAGGCAGAGCAATCAGCCCCAGCATTTT
cdr3_aa: CASRPQRQSNQPQHF
clone_size: .
v_call: TRBV19
d_call: .
j_call: TRBJ1-5

cdr3_nt: TGTGCCAGCAGCGTAGCCTGGACAGGGGACTACGAGCAGTACTTC
cdr3_aa: CASSVAWTGDYEQYF
clone_size: .
v_call: TRBV9
d_call: TRBD1
j_call: TRBJ2-7

cdr3_nt: TGTGCCAGCAGCTTAGCCGAGAGTTACGAGCAGTACTTC
cdr3_aa: CASSLAESYEQYF
clone_size: .
v_call: TRBV7-7
d_call: .
j_call: TRBJ2-7

cdr3_nt: TGTGCCAGCAGCCAAACGCGGGACAGGGTTACGAATTCACCCCTCCACTTT
cdr3_aa: CASSQTRDRVTNSPLHF
clone_size: .
v_call: TRBV7-9
d_call: TRBD1
j_call: TRBJ1-6

cdr3_nt: TGTGCCACCTCATGGGCGGGACAGGGACCTTACGAGCAGTACTTC
cdr3_aa: CATSWAGQGPYEQYF
clone_size: .
v_call: TRBV19
d_call: TRBD1
j_call: TRBJ2-7

cdr3_nt: TGTGCCAGCAGCGTAGAGAGGCGCATTATCGATTCACCCCTCCACTTT
cdr3_aa: CASSVERRIIDSPLHF
clone_size: once
v_call: TRBV9
d_call: .
j_call: TRBJ1-6

cdr3_nt: TGTGCCAGCTCACTCAGGGTCGGACAAAACACCGGGGAGCTGTTTTTT
cdr3_aa: CASSLRVGQNTGELFF
clone_size: .
v_call: TRBV18
d_call: .
j_call: TRBJ2-2

cdr3_nt: TGTGCCAGCAGTTCCAGGACTAGCGGGGGGTCGACCTACGAGCAGTACTTC
cdr3_aa: CASSSRTSGGSTYEQYF
clone_size: .
v_call: TRBV27
d_call: TRBD2
j_call: TRBJ2-7

cdr3_nt: TGTGCCAGCAGTCGAGGGACAGACAATGAGCAGTTCTTC
cdr3_aa: CASSRGTDNEQFF
clone_size: .
v_call: TRBV11-2
d_call: TRBD1
j_call: TRBJ2-1

cdr3_nt: TGCGCCAGCAGCTTTGAGGGGGCGCTAAATGAGCAGTTCTTC
cdr3_aa: CASSFEGALNEQFF
clone_size: .
v_call: TRBV5-1
d_call: TRBD1
j_call: TRBJ2-1

cdr3_nt: TGTGCCAGCAGTGTGACTAGCCCCGAGACCCAGTACTTC
cdr3_aa: CASSVTSPETQYF
clone_size: .
v_call: TRBV28
d_call: TRBD2
j_call: TRBJ2-5

cdr3_nt: TGTGCCAGCAGCTTAGGAGGACTCCGGGACAGCTCGATCGAGCAGTACTTC
cdr3_aa: CASSLGGLRDSSIEQYF
clone_size: .
v_call: TRBV11-2
d_call: TRBD1
j_call: TRBJ2-7

cdr3_nt: TGCGCCAGCAGTGAGTACAGATTCTCTGAAGCTTTCTTT
cdr3_aa: CASSEYRFSEAFF
clone_size: .
v_call: TRBV10-1
d_call: .
j_call: TRBJ1-1

cdr3_nt: TGTGCCAGTAGTAGTATCGGGGGGCGCGGGGCCAACGTCCTGACTTTC
cdr3_aa: CASSSIGGRGANVLTF
clone_size: .
v_call: TRBV19
d_call: .
j_call: TRBJ2-6

cdr3_nt: TGTGCCAGCAGCTCCTTCGGGACAGGGGGGTTCTTC
cdr3_aa: CASSSFGTGGFF
clone_size: .
v_call: TRBV5-4
d_call: TRBD1
j_call: TRBJ2-1

cdr3_nt: TGCGCCAGCAGCCAAGGGGGCCTACAGGGGGCATATGGCTACACCTTC
cdr3_aa: CASSQGGLQGAYGYTF
clone_size: .
v_call: TRBV4-1
d_call: TRBD1
j_call: TRBJ1-2

cdr3_nt: TGTGCCAGCAGCCCCGGACTAGGGGAGACCCAGTACTTC
cdr3_aa: CASSPGLGETQYF
clone_size: .
v_call: TRBV9
d_call: TRBD2
j_call: TRBJ2-5

cdr3_nt: TGTGCCAGCAGTTTATTTAAGGGAGGCAGTGGCTACACCTTC
cdr3_aa: CASSLFKGGSGYTF
clone_size: .
v_call: TRBV27
d_call: .
j_call: TRBJ1-2

cdr3_nt: TGTGCCAGCAGTGAAGCCCCGGCGGGGGCTGGAAACACCATATATTTT
cdr3_aa: CASSEAPAGAGNTIYF
clone_size: .
v_call: TRBV6-1
d_call: .
j_call: TRBJ1-3

cdr3_nt: TGTGCCAGCAGCCGGGAGCGAGGAAACACCATATATTTT
cdr3_aa: CASSRERGNTIYF
clone_size: few
v_call: TRBV5-6
d_call: .
j_call: TRBJ1-3

cdr3_nt: TGCGCCAGCAGACAGGGCTCTAGCACAGATACGCAGTATTTT
cdr3_aa: CASRQGSSTDTQYF
clone_size: .
v_call: TRBV5-1
d_call: .
j_call: TRBJ2-3

cdr3_nt: TGTGCCAGCAGTTTTCGGTCCGCTATCTATCGCTACACCTTC
cdr3_aa: CASSFRSAIYRYTF
clone_size: .
v_call: TRBV28
d_call: .
j_call: TRBJ1-2

cdr3_nt: TGTGCCAGCAGCTTAGGGCGGGGGGGTTCCTACGAGCAGTACTTC
cdr3_aa: CASSLGRGGSYEQYF
clone_size: .
v_call: TRBV7-6
d_call: TRBD2
j_call: TRBJ2-7